In this sample, the clone carrying this T cell receptor beta chain turned up a few times. No antigen is known for it. These data originate in a study of type 1 and type 2 diabetes patients. Study information: Participants included type 1 and type 2 diabetes patients plus nondiabetic controls. Study observations and caveats: A median of one highly-expanded CD4+ clone, covering around 4.2% of reads, occurred in type 2 diabetes.

V was pared by 0 bases and J by 3 bases, with 7 bases between. CDR3 length equals 13 residues. Germline V gene lookup returns CDR1 SGHRS and CDR2 YFSETQ. PCR was run on genomic DNA. Multiplex PCR with 30 forward and 13 reverse primers amplified the TCR beta CDR3. TCRdb re-called the multiplex PCR reads with MiXCR, one entry per CDR3 protein. The sample holds fewer than 300,000 distinct CDR3 sequences, roughly 44% seen once. V usage is TRBV5-1 and J usage is TRBJ2-7; D gene ambiguous. The sequencing sample was made of peripheral blood mononuclear cells (PBMCs). The sequence came from a man younger than 35 with type 2 diabetes. The CDR3 spells CASSLEWIYEQYF. CDR3 bases: TGCGCCAGCAGCTTGGAGTGGATCTACGAGCAGTACTTC.